Listed below are T cell receptor beta chains from one sample, sequenced in a study of blood T cell repertoires in COVID-19. Clones were sequenced by immunoSEQ multiplex PCR, and TCRdb holds only the in-frame ones, with some missing. Among around 120,000 clones listed, about nine tenths were seen once. The sample taken for sequencing was peripheral blood. The receptors derive from a man in his sixties with COVID-19, enrolled during active disease. Each CDR3 is given with its conserved first and last residue. D genes are given only for firm matches. Clone size is given for some rows only: seen once, a few or many times, or a class if the clone is expanded.

TRBJ2-2	-	-	TRBV7-3	TGTGCCAGCAGCTTATTGGCAGGGGACACCGGGGAGCTGTTTTTT	CASSLLAGDTGELFF
TRBJ2-7	-	-	TRBV16	TGTGCCAGCAGCCAATTAAGAGGGACCTACGAGCAGTACTTC	CASSQLRGTYEQYF
TRBJ1-2	-	-	TRBV27	TGTGCCAGCAGTTCACCCCCGGTTAGTGGCTACACCTTC	CASSSPPVSGYTF
TRBJ2-3	TRBD2	-	TRBV11-3	TGTGCCAGCAGCTTAGGTTCTAGCGGGAGTGGCGCAGATACGCAGTATTTT	CASSLGSSGSGADTQYF
TRBJ2-5	TRBD1	-	TRBV4-1	TGCGCCAGCAGCCAAGAAGTCTCGGCAGGGGGAGAGACCCAGTACTTC	CASSQEVSAGGETQYF
TRBJ1-3	-	-	TRBV7-6	TGTGCCAGCAGCCCCACTCATAACTCTGGAAACACCATATATTTT	CASSPTHNSGNTIYF
TRBJ2-4	-	-	TRBV2	TGTGCCAGCGAGTCCTTAAGAAACATTCAGTACTTC	CASESLRNIQYF
TRBJ2-7	TRBD1	-	TRBV18	TGTGCCAGCTCACCATTGCCGGGACAGAAAAATTACGAGCAGTACTTC	CASSPLPGQKNYEQYF
TRBJ1-4	-	-	TRBV18	TGTGCCAGCTCAGGAGGACTGGCAAATGAAAAACTGTTTTTT	CASSGGLANEKLFF
TRBJ2-7	-	-	TRBV29-1	TGCAGCGTTACAGGTTACTCCTACGAGCAGTACTTC	CSVTGYSYEQYF
TRBJ2-1	-	-	TRBV7-3	TGTGCCAGCAGCTGGTTGAACCAGAATGAGCAGTTCTTC	CASSWLNQNEQFF
TRBJ2-6	-	many	TRBV7-9	TGTGCCAGCAGCCGTGACAGGAGGTCCTTCTCTGGGGCCAACGTCCTGACTTTC	CASSRDRRSFSGANVLTF
TRBJ1-1	TRBD1	-	TRBV11-2	TGTGCCAGCAGCGCTCGGGACAGGGGTGACACTGAAGCTTTCTTT	CASSARDRGDTEAFF
TRBJ1-2	-	-	TRBV2	TGTGCCAGCAGTCTCGACAGGAACAACTATGGCTACACCTTC	CASSLDRNNYGYTF
TRBJ1-2	-	-	TRBV5-1	TGCGCCAGCAGCTTGACAGCCACCTATGGCTACACCTTC	CASSLTATYGYTF
TRBJ1-1	-	-	TRBV5-1	TGCGCCAGCAGCTTACAGGGAAACACTGAAGCTTTCTTT	CASSLQGNTEAFF
TRBJ2-7	TRBD1	-	TRBV29-1	TGCAGCGTTGAAGGTGGGGGACAGGGTAAAAATTTGTACGAGCAGTACTTC	CSVEGGGQGKNLYEQYF
TRBJ1-4	-	-	TRBV5-8	TGTGCCAGCAGCCTGGGGACCTCCAGGGGTGAAAAACTGTTTTTT	CASSLGTSRGEKLFF
TRBJ2-1	-	-	TRBV29-1	TGCAGCGTTGAAGACTCGTACAATGAGCAGTTCTTC	CSVEDSYNEQFF
TRBJ1-1	TRBD1	-	TRBV19	TGTGCCAGTAGGACACAGGGGGCCTGGTTGAACACTGAAGCTTTCTTT	CASRTQGAWLNTEAFF
TRBJ2-1	TRBD2	-	TRBV5-1	TGCGCCAGCAGCTACACTAGCGGGTCCCCCTACAATGAGCAGTTCTTC	CASSYTSGSPYNEQFF
TRBJ1-1	TRBD1	-	TRBV19	TGTGCCAGTAGTACGCTTTACCGGGACAGGGACGTGAGCACTGAAGCTTTCTTT	CASSTLYRDRDVSTEAFF
TRBJ1-5	-	-	TRBV30	TGTGCCTGGAGTGTAACAGGGAATCAGCCCCAGCATTTT	CAWSVTGNQPQHF
TRBJ2-7	TRBD1	-	TRBV27	TGTGCCAGCAGCCGGGACAGAGTATCCTACGAGCAGTACTTC	CASSRDRVSYEQYF
TRBJ2-5	TRBD1	-	TRBV5-1	TGCGCCAGCAGCCTCGGGTTGACAGGGGGGGAGACCCAGTACTTC	CASSLGLTGGETQYF
TRBJ2-7	TRBD1	once	TRBV24-1	TGTGCCACCAGTGACGCCGGGACAGGGTCCCACGAGCAGTACTTC	CATSDAGTGSHEQYF
TRBJ2-1	-	-	TRBV19	TGTGCCAGTAGTAATAGGGGCGAGCAGTTCTTC	CASSNRGEQFF
TRBJ2-1	-	few	TRBV28	TGTGCCAGCAGAACCGGTAATGAGCAGTTCTTC	CASRTGNEQFF
TRBJ1-1	-	-	TRBV5-6	TGTGCCAGCAGCTTGGGGCAGGGTTATGCTGAAGCTTTCTTT	CASSLGQGYAEAFF
TRBJ2-3	-	once	TRBV5-4	TGTGCCAGCAGCTTCCTTAGCGGCTACACAGATACGCAGTATTTT	CASSFLSGYTDTQYF
TRBJ1-1	-	-	TRBV5-1	TGCGCCAGCAGCTTGGCATCAGGTATGAACACTGAAGCTTTCTTT	CASSLASGMNTEAFF
TRBJ2-1	TRBD1	-	TRBV7-2	TGTGCCAGCAGCTCCAATCCGGGACAGGAAAGTGAGCAGTTCTTC	CASSSNPGQESEQFF
TRBJ1-4	-	-	TRBV7-8	TGTGCCAGCAGCTTAGCCGGGGTAATTGATGAAAAACTGTTTTTT	CASSLAGVIDEKLFF
TRBJ2-7	-	-	TRBV27	TGTGCCAGCAGTTCGCAGGGGTTTAATGACTACGAGCAGTACTTC	CASSSQGFNDYEQYF
TRBJ2-3	TRBD1	-	TRBV9	TGTGCCAGCAGCGATGGGACAGGGGGCACGGATACGCAGTATTTT	CASSDGTGGTDTQYF
TRBJ2-5	-	-	TRBV7-3	TGTGCCAGCAGCTTAACGGGCAGAACCCAAGAGACCCAGTACTTC	CASSLTGRTQETQYF
TRBJ1-5	-	-	TRBV15	TGTGCCACCAGCACTCGGGATCCCAGCAATCAGCCCCAGCATTTT	CATSTRDPSNQPQHF
TRBJ2-7	-	-	TRBV7-9	TGTGCCAGCAGCTTAGGTTGGCCAAGACCCGGACTATCCTACGAGCAGTACTTC	CASSLGWPRPGLSYEQYF
TRBJ1-1	-	once	TRBV19	TGTGCCAGTCGAGCATCTCTGAACACTGAAGCTTTCTTT	CASRASLNTEAFF
TRBJ1-5	-	few	TRBV18	TGTGCCAGCTCACCAGTGGACAAGCCCAGGCCCCAGCATTTT	CASSPVDKPRPQHF
TRBJ2-3	-	-	TRBV9	TGTGCCAGCAGCGCTCCCTACGAGGGTCGCACAGATACGCAGTATTTT	CASSAPYEGRTDTQYF
TRBJ2-1	TRBD2	-	TRBV5-5	TGTGCCAGCAGCTCCTGGCGGGAGTCAAAAGAGCAGTTCTTC	CASSSWRESKEQFF
TRBJ2-3	-	-	TRBV12-2	TGTGCAAGTCGCCCACGAGGGCCCTCGACTGAAAGCACAGATACGCAGTATTTT	CASRPRGPSTESTDTQYF
TRBJ1-1	-	-	TRBV11-3	TGTGCCAGCTGCCCCGCCGGGGTAAAGAAAGCTTTCTTT	CASCPAGVKKAFF
TRBJ1-6	TRBD1	-	TRBV6-1	TGTGCCAGCAGTGAAGGGACAGGGGTTGGATCACCCCTCCACTTT	CASSEGTGVGSPLHF
TRBJ2-3	TRBD2	-	TRBV5-1	TGCGCCAGCAGCTTGGGACTAGCGGGACCAGATACGCAGTATTTT	CASSLGLAGPDTQYF
TRBJ2-1	TRBD2	-	TRBV5-1	TGCGCCAGCAGCTTGGCGGGGGGCGGGAGGATGAATGAGCAGTTCTTC	CASSLAGGGRMNEQFF
TRBJ2-1	TRBD2	-	TRBV5-1	TGCGCCAGCAGCTTGGCTGGGACTAGAATTAATGAGCAGTTCTTC	CASSLAGTRINEQFF
TRBJ1-1	TRBD1	-	TRBV6-2/TRBV6-3	TGTGCCAGCAGTTATCCGGGACAGTCGATGAACACTGAAGCTTTCTTT	CASSYPGQSMNTEAFF
TRBJ1-6	-	-	TRBV24-1	TGTGCCACCAGTGATCGGGGCTATAATTCACCCCTCCACTTT	CATSDRGYNSPLHF
TRBJ2-7	TRBD1	-	TRBV30	TGTGCCTCTCTAGGGACAGGGGGATACGAGCAGTACTTC	CASLGTGGYEQYF
TRBJ1-3	TRBD1	few	TRBV19	TGTGCCTCCGCGGGACAGTACTCTGGAAACACCATATATTTT	CASAGQYSGNTIYF
TRBJ1-5	-	-	TRBV7-8	TGTGCCAGCGCATCGGGGGAAAATCAGCCCCAGCATTTT	CASASGENQPQHF
TRBJ2-1	TRBD2	-	TRBV19	TGTGCCAGTAGTAAAACATCTAGCGGGTCCTACAATGAGCAGTTCTTC	CASSKTSSGSYNEQFF
TRBJ1-4	-	-	TRBV4-3	TGCGCCAGCAGCCAAGATTGGGAAGGTCAGGGTGAAAAACTGTTTTTT	CASSQDWEGQGEKLFF
TRBJ2-1	-	-	TRBV10-1	TGCGCCAGCAGTATTCAGGGGAAATTTGAGCAGTTCTTC	CASSIQGKFEQFF
TRBJ2-2	-	-	TRBV4-3	TGCGCCAGCAGCCAAGACCACCTACGTCTATCGACCGGGGAGCTGTTTTTT	CASSQDHLRLSTGELFF
TRBJ1-2	TRBD1	few	TRBV4-1	TGCGCCAGCAGCCTACCCAAGTCCGGACAGGAGTTATGGGGCTACACCTTC	CASSLPKSGQELWGYTF